This T cell receptor beta chain derives from a study of monozygotic twins with cystic fibrosis. Method: immunoSEQ multiplex PCR; TCRdb's copy keeps in-frame clones and lacks some. This sample has some 25,000 clones, with 96% found just once. The CDR3 sequence is 14 residues long. In germline, CDR1 is SGHKS, CDR2 YYEKEE (reference sequence). V was pared by 2 bases and J by 6 bases, with 12 bases between. The J gene is TRBJ1-5, the V gene TRBV5-5, with D possibly being TRBD1 (5 bases). This clonotype originated in a girl aged 2-10 years with cystic fibrosis. The specimen was blood. The CDR3 reads CASSLGVSGQPQHF. The CDR3, as DNA: TGTGCCAGCAGCTTAGGGGTTTCGGGTCAGCCCCAGCATTTT. Complete variable domain (other parts from reference TRBV5-5 and TRBJ1-5): DAGVTQSPTHLIKTRGQQVTLRCSPISGHKSVSWYQQVLGQGPQFIFQYYEKEERGRGNFPDRFSARQFPNYSSELNVNALLLGDSALYLCASSLGVSGQPQHFGDGTRLSIL.